This TCR beta chain was profiled in a study of cytomegalovirus exposure and HLA in healthy donors. This clone has more than one count but fewer than ten. Antigen specificity is unknown. The CDR3 runs 15 residues. V shed 0 bases, J shed 4 bases, and the junction held 5 bases outside the gene matches. Germline V gives CDR1 SGHNT, CDR2 YYREEE (reference sequence). Study results and limitations: More clonal expansion characterized HLA-associated TCR beta chains than equally common others in a later analysis. With further analysis later on, most CMV-associated TCR beta chains appeared HLA-restricted.

The PCR contained 60 Vbeta and 13 Jbeta primers. The data were produced by immunoSEQ multiplex PCR, yet TCRdb's version contains in-frame clones alone and is incomplete. Among over 150,000 clones, 80% were seen once, and the ten largest hold almost 7%. The sample taken for sequencing was PBMCs. The receptor was derived from a man aged 30 to 45 in good health and CMV-seropositive. The chain combines TRBV5-4 with TRBJ2-7, with TRBD1 matching 9 bases. The CDR3: CASSLDRGPEYEQYF. The CDR3 coding sequence is TGTGCCAGCAGCTTGGACAGGGGGCCAGAGTACGAGCAGTACTTC.